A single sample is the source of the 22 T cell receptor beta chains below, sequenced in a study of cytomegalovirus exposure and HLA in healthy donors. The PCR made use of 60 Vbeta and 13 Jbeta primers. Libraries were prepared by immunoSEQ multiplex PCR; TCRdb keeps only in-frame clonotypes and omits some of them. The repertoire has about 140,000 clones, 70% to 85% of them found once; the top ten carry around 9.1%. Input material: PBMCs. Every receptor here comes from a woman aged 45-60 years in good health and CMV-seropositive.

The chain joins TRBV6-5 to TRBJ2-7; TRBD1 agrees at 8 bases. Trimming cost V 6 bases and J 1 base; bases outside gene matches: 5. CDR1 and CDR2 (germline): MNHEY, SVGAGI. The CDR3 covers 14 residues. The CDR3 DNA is TGTGCCAGCAGCCCGGACAGGGAATCCTACGAGCAGTACTTC. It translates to CASSPDRESYEQYF.

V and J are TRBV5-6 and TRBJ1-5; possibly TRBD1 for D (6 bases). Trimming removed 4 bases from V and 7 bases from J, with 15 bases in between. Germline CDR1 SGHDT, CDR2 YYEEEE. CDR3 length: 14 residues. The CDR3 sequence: CASSKDRSGQPQHF. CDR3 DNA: TGTGCCAGCAGCAAAGACAGGTCGGGGCAGCCCCAGCATTTT.

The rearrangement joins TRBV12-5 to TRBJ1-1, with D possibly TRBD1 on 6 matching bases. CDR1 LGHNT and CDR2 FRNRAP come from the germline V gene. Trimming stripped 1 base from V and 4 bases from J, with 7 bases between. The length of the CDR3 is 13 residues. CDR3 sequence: CASGLEGGTEAFF. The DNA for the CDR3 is TGTGCTAGTGGTTTGGAAGGGGGCACTGAAGCTTTCTTT.

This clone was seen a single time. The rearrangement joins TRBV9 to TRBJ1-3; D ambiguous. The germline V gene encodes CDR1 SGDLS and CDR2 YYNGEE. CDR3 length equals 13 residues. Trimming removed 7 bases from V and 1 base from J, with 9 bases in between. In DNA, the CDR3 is TGTGCCAGCGGAGAGGGTTCTGGAAACACCATATATTTT. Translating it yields CASGEGSGNTIYF.

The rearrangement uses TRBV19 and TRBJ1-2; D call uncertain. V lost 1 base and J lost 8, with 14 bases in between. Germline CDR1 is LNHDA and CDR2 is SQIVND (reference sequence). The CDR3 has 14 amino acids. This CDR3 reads CASSIVGVVEGYTF. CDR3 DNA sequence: TGTGCCAGTAGTATAGTGGGCGTCGTCGAAGGCTACACCTTC. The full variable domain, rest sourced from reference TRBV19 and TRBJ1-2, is DGGITQSPKYLFRKEGQNVTLSCEQNLNHDAMYWYRQDPGQGLRLIYYSQIVNDFQKGDIAEGYSVSREKKESFPLTVTSAQKNPTAFYLCASSIVGVVEGYTFGSGTRLTVV.

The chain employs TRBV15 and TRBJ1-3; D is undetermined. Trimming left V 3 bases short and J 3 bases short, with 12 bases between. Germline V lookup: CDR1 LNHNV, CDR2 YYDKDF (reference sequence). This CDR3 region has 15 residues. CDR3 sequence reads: CATSSGQARGNTIYF. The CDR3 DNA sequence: TGTGCCACCAGCAGTGGGCAGGCGCGTGGAAACACCATATATTTT.

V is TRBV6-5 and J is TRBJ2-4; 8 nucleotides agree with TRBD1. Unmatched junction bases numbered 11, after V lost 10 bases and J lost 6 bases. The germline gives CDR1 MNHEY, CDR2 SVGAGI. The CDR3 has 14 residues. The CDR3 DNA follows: TGTGCCACCACGGACAGGGAGGTAGCAAACATTCAGTACTTC. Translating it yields CATTDREVANIQYF.

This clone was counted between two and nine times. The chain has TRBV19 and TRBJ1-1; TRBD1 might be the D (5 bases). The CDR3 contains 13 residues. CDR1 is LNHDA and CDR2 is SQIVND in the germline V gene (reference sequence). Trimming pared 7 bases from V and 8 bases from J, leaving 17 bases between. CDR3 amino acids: CASKIREGSEAFF. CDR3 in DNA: TGTGCCAGTAAGATCAGGGAGGGAAGCGAAGCTTTCTTT.

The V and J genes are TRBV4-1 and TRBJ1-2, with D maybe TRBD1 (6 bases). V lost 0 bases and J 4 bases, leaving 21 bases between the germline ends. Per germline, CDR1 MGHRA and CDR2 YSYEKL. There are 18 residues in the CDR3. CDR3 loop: CASSQEGGTVSYSYGYTF. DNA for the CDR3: TGCGCCAGCAGCCAAGAAGGGGGTACAGTTTCTTATAGCTATGGCTACACCTTC.

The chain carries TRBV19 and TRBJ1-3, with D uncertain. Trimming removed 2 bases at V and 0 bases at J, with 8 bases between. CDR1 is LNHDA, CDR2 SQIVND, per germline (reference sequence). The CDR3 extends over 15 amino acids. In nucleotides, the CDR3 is TGTGCCAGTAGTATATATGGCCACTCTGGAAACACCATATATTTT. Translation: CASSIYGHSGNTIYF.

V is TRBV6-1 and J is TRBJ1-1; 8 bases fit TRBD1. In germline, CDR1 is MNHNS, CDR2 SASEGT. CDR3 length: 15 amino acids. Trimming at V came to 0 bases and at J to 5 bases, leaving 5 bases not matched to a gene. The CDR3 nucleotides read TGTGCCAGCAGTGAAGCAGGGACAGGTTGGACTGAAGCTTTCTTT. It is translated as CASSEAGTGWTEAFF.

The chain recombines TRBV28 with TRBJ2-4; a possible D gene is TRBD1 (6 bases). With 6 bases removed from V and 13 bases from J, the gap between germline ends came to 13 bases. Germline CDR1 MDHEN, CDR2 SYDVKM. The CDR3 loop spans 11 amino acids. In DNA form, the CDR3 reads TGTGCCAGCAGAATCCAGGGGAAGCAGTACTTC. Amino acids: CASRIQGKQYF.

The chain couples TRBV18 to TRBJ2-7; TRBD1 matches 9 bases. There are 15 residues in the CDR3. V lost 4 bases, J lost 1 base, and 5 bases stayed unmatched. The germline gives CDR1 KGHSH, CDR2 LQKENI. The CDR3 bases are TGTGCCAGCTCACATACCGGGACAGGGTCCTACGAGCAGTACTTC. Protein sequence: CASSHTGTGSYEQYF.

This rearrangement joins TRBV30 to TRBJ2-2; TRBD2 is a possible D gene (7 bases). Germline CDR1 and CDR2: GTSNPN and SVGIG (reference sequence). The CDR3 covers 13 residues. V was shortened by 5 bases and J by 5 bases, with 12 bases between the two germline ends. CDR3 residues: CAWRGALTGELFF. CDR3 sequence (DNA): TGTGCCTGGCGGGGGGCTTTGACCGGGGAGCTGTTTTTT.

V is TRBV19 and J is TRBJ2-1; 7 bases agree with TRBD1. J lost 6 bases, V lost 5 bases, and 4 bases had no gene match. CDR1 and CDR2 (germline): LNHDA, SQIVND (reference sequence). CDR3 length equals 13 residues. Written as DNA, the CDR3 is TGTGCCAGTAGTCCCGCAGGGGGCAATGAGCAGTTCTTC. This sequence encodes CASSPAGGNEQFF.

The CDR3 is CASNGRLPSYEQYF. CDR3 DNA sequence: TGTGCCAGCAATGGAAGACTGCCTTCCTACGAGCAGTACTTC. This chain links TRBV6-1 with TRBJ2-7; D remains unclear. This CDR3 spans 14 amino acids. CDR1 and CDR2 from the germline V gene are MNHNS and SASEGT. Trimming stripped 7 bases from V and 1 base from J, with 14 bases between.

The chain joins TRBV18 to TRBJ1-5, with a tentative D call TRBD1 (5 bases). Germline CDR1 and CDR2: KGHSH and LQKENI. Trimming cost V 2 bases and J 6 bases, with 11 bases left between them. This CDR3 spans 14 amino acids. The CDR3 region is CASSPGAGLQPQHF. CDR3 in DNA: TGTGCCAGCTCACCAGGAGCAGGGCTTCAGCCCCAGCATTTT.

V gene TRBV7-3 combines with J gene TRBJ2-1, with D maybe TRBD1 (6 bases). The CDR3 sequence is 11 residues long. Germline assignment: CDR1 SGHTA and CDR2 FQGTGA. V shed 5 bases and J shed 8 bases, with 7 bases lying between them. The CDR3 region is CASSKGDEQFF. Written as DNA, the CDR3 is TGTGCCAGCAGCAAGGGGGATGAGCAGTTCTTC.

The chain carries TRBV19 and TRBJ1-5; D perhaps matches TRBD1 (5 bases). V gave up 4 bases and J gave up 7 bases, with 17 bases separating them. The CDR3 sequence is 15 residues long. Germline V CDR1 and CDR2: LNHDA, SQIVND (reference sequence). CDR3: CASSRLDQQVQPQHF. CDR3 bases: TGTGCCAGTAGTAGACTAGACCAACAGGTCCAGCCCCAGCATTTT.

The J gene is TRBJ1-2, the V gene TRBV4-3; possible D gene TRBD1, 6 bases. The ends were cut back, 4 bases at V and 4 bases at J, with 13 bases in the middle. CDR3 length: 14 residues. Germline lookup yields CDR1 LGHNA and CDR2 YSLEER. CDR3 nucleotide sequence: TGCGCCAGCAGCCTCGGCCTAGGGGGCTATGGCTACACCTTC. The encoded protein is CASSLGLGGYGYTF.

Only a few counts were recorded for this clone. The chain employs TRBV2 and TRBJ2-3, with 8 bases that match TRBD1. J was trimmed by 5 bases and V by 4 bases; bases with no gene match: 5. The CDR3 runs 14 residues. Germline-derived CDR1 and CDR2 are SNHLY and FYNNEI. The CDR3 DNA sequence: TGTGCCAGCAGTGCGGACAGGGTTATAGATACGCAGTATTTT. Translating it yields CASSADRVIDTQYF.

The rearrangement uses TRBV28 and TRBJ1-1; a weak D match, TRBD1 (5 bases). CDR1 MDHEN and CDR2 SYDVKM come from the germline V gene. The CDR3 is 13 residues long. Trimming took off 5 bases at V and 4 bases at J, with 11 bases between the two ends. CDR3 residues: CASSRTSLTEAFF. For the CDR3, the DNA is TGTGCCAGCAGTCGGACATCACTCACTGAAGCTTTCTTT.